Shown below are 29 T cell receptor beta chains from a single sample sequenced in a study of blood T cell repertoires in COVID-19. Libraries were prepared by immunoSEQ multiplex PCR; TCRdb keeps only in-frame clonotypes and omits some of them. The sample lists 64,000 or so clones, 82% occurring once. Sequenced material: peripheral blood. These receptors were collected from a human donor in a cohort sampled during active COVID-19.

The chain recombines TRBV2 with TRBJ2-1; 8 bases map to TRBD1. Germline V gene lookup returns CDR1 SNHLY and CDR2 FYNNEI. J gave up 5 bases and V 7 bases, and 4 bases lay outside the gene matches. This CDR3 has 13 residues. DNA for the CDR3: TGTGCCAGCACCGGGACAGGTGACAATGAGCAGTTCTTC. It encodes CASTGTGDNEQFF.

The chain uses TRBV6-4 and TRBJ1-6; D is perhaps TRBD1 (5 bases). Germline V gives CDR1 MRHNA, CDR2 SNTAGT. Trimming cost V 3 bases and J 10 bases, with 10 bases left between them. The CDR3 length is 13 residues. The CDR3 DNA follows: TGTGCCAGCAGTGATCATCGACAGTCACCCCTCCACTTT. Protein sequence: CASSDHRQSPLHF.

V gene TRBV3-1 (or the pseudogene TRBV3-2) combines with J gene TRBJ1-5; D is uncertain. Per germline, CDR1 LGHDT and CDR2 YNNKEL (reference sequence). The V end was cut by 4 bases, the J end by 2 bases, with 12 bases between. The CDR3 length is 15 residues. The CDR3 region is CASSPKSGGNQPQHF. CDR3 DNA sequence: TGTGCCAGCAGCCCCAAATCCGGGGGCAATCAGCCCCAGCATTTT.

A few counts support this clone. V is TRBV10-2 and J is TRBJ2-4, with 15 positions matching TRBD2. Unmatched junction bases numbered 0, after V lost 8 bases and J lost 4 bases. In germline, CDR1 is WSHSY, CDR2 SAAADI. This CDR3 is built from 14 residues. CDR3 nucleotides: TGCGCCAGCGGACTAGCGGGGGGGAAAAACATTCAGTACTTC. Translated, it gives CASGLAGGKNIQYF.

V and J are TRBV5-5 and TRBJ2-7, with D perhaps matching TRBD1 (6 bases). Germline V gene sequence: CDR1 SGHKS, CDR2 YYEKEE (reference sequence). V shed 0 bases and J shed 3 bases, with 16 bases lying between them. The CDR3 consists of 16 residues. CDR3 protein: CASSLGARGGFYEQYF. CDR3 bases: TGTGCCAGCAGCTTGGGCGCCAGGGGTGGCTTCTACGAGCAGTACTTC.

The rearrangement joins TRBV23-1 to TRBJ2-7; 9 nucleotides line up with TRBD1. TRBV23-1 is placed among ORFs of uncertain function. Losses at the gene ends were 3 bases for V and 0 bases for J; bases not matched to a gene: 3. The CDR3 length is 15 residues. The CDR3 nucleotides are TGCGCCAGCAGTCATCCGGGACAGGGCTCCTACGAGCAGTACGTC. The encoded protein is CASSHPGQGSYEQYV.

For the CDR3, the DNA is TGTGCCAGTAGTATTCAGTCCCTAGCGCTCACAGATACGCAGTATTTT. It is translated as CASSIQSLALTDTQYF. The V and J genes are TRBV19 and TRBJ2-3, with D perhaps matching TRBD2 (6 bases). Trimming shortened V by 3 bases and J by 2 bases, and 15 bases separated the two germline ends. Germline CDR1 reads LNHDA; CDR2 reads SQIVND (reference sequence). There are 16 residues in the CDR3.

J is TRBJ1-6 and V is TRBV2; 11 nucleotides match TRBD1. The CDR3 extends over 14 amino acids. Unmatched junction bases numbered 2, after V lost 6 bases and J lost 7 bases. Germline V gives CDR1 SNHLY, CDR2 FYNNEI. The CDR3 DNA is TGTGCCAGCAGCCGGGACAGGGGGAATTCACCCCTCCACTTT. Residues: CASSRDRGNSPLHF.

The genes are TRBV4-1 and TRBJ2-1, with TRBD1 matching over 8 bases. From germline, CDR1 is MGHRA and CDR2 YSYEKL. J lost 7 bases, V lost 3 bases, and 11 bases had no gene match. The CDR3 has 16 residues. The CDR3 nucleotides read TGCGCCAGCAGCCATCCCCTCAGGGGGCCAGGGAATGAGCAGTTCTTC. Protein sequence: CASSHPLRGPGNEQFF.

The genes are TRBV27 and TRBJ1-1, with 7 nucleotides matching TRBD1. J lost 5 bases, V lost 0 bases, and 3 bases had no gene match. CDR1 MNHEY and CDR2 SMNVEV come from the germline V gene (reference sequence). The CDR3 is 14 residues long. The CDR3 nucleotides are TGTGCCAGCAGTTTATCGCAGGGGGTGACTGAAGCTTTCTTT. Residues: CASSLSQGVTEAFF.

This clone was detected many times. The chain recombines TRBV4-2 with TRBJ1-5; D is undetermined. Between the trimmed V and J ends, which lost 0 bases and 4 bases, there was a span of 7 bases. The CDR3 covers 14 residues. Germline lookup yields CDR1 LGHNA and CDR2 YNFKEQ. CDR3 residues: CASSQDFGNQPQHF. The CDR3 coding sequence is TGTGCCAGCAGCCAAGATTTCGGGAATCAGCCCCAGCATTTT.

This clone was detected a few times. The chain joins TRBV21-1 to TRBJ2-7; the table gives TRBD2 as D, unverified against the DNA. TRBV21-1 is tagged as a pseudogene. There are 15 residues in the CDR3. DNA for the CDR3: TGTGCCAGCAGCAATGGGAGGACTACCTCCTACGAGCAGTACGTC. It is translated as CASSNGRTTSYEQYV.

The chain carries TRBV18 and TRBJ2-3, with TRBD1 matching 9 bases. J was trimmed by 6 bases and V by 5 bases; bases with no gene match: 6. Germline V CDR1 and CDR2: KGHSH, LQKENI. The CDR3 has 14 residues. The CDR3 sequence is CASSAGQGLDTQYF. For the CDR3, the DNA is TGTGCCAGCTCAGCGGGACAGGGTCTTGATACGCAGTATTTT.

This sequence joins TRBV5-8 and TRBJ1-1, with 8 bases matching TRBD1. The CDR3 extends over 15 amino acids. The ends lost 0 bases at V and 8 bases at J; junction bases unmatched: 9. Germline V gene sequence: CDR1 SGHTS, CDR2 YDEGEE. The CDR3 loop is CASSLGQIRTGEAFF. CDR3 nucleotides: TGTGCCAGCAGCTTGGGGCAAATCCGGACAGGGGAAGCTTTCTTT.

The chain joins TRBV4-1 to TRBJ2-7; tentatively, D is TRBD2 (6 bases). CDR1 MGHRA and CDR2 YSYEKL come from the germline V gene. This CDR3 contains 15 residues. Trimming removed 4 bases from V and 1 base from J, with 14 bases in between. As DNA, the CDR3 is TGCGCCAGCAGCCTCAGCAGGGAGGATTCCTACGAGCAGTACTTC. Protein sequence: CASSLSREDSYEQYF.

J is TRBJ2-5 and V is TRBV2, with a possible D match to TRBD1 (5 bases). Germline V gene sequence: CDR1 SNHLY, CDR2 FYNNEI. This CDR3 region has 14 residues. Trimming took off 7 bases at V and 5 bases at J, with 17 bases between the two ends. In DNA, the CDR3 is TGTGCCAGCATCCTCGGCAGGGCTCGGGAGACCCAGTACTTC. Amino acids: CASILGRARETQYF.

The CDR3 reads CASSRPGGSYNEQFF. The CDR3 DNA sequence: TGTGCCAGCTCTCGGCCGGGTGGGTCCTACAATGAGCAGTTCTTC. The V and J genes are TRBV14 and TRBJ2-1; D is unresolved. There are 15 residues in the CDR3. Trimming left V 8 bases short and J 1 base short, with 15 bases between. Germline V gene data show CDR1 as SGHDN and CDR2 as FVKESK.

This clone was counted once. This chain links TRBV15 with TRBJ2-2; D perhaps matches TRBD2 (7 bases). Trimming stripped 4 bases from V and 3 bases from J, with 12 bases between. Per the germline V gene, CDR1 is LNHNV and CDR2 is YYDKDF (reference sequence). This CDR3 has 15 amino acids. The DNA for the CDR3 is TGTGCCACCAGCACCAGGGGAGGGCACACCGGGGAGCTGTTTTTT. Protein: CATSTRGGHTGELFF.

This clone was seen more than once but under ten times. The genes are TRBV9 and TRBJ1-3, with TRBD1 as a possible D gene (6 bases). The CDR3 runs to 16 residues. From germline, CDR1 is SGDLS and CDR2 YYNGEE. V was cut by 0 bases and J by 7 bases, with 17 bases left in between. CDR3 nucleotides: TGTGCCAGCAGCGTAGTACAGGGACTATCTCGGAACACCATATATTTT. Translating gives CASSVVQGLSRNTIYF.

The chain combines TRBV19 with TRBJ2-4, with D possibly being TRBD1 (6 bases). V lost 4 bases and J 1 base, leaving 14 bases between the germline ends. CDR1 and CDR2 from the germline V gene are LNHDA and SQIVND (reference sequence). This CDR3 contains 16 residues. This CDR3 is CASSTLGAMAKNIQYF. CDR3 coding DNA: TGTGCCAGTAGTACTCTGGGGGCGATGGCCAAAAACATTCAGTACTTC.

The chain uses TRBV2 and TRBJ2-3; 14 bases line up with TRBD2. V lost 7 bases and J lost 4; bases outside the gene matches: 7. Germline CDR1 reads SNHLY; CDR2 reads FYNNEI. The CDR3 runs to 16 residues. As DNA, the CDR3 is TGTGCCAGCAAAATGACTAGCGGGGGGGCAGCAGATACGCAGTATTTT. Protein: CASKMTSGGAADTQYF.

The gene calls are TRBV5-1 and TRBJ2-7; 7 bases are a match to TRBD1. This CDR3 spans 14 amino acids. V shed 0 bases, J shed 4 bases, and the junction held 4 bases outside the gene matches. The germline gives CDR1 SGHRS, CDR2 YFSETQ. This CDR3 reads CASSLVQGLYEQYF. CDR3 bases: TGCGCCAGCAGCTTGGTACAGGGGTTGTACGAGCAGTACTTC.

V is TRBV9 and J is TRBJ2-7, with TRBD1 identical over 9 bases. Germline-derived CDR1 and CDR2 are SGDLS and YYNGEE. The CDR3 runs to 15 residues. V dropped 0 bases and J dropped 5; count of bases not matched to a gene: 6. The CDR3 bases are TGTGCCAGCAGCGTAGGTTACAGGGGGCTCGACGAGCAGTACTTC. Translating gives CASSVGYRGLDEQYF.

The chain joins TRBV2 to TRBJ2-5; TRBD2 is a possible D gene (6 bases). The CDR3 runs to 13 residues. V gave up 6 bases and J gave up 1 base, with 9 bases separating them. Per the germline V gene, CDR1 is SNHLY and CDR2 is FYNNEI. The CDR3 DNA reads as TGTGCCAGCAGGCGGGACTTCCAAGAGACCCAGTACTTC. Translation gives CASRRDFQETQYF.

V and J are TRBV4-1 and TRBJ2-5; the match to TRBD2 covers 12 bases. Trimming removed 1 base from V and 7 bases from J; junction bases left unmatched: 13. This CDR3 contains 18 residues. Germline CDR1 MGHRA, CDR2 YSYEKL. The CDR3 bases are TGCGCCAGCAGCCAAGTCCCGGCTAGCGGGGGGGCCGATGGGACCCAGTACTTC. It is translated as CASSQVPASGGADGTQYF.

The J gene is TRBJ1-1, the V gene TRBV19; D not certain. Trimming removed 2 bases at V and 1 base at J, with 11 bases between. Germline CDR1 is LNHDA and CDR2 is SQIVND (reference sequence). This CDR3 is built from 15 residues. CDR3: CASSIRETPNTEAFF. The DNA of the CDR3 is TGTGCCAGTAGTATACGCGAGACACCGAACACTGAAGCTTTCTTT.

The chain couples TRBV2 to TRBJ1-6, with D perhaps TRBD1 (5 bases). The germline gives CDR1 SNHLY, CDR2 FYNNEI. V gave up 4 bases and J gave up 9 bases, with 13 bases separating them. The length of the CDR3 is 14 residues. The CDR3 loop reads CASSVKGTVSPLHF. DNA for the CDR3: TGTGCCAGCAGTGTGAAAGGGACTGTTTCACCCCTCCACTTT.

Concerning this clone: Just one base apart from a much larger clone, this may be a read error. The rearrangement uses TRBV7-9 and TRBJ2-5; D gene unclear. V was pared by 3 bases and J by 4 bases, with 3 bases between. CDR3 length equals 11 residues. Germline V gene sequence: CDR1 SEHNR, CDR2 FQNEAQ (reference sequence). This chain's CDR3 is CASSFRETQYF. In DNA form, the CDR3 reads TGTGCCAGCAGCTTTCGAGAGACCCAGTACTTC.

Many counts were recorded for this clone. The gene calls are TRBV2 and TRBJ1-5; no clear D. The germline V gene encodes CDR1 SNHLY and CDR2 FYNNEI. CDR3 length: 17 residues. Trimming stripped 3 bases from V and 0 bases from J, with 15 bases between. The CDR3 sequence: CASSEWVSTNSNQPQHF. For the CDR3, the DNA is TGTGCCAGCAGTGAGTGGGTCAGCACTAATAGCAATCAGCCCCAGCATTTT.